This T cell receptor (beta chain) was found in a study of T cells in Graves' hyperthyroidism and ophthalmopathy. Germline V gene sequence: CDR1 LGHNT, CDR2 FRNRAP. Trimming took 3 bases from V and 0 from J, leaving 6 bases between them. This CDR3 has 14 residues. In the case of this clonotype: Its target is not known.

Study-level points and caveats: Clonotypes that were expanded in thyroid above 0.001 mostly appeared in blood too.

RNA transcripts were the template for amplifying TCR beta CDR3 regions. TCR CDR3 underwent first-round RT-PCR with the HTBI primer set. TCRdb recomputed calls from the multiplex PCR reads with MiXCR, one row per CDR3 protein. There are nearly 750,000 distinct CDR3 sequences in the sample; roughly a third occur only once, and around 30% lies in the top ten. Diagnosis of hyperthyroidism was new in patients aged 18 to 65, and its duration was under 2 months. Uncontrolled infection, other autoimmune disease, pregnancy or lactation barred patients from enrollment. This chain joins TRBV12-5 and TRBJ1-5; D remains unclear. This TCR was sampled from a woman in her forties with Graves' hyperthyroidism. Sequencing was carried out using blood. The CDR3 DNA follows: TGTGCTAGTGGTTTAGCGGGTAGCAATCAGCCCCAGCATTTT. Translating it yields CASGLAGSNQPQHF.